The present entry profiles one T cell receptor (beta chain) with its context. The specificity of this receptor is unknown. No much larger clone exists at a distance of one base, and base qualities are not known. The data derive from a study of OX40 agonist ivuxolimab in advanced cancers. Turning to the overall study: Ivuxolimab was an agonistic, fully human IgG2 monoclonal antibody directed against OX40 (CD134), a costimulatory receptor. Intravenous ivuxolimab was administered to patients every 2 weeks at six dose levels: 0.01, 0.1, 0.3, 1.5, 3 and 10 mg/kg. Of the 50 to 55 patients in dose escalation, around 19 had hepatocellular carcinoma, approximately 15 had melanoma, 9 had renal cell carcinoma and 9 had head and neck cancer. In the dose-escalation cohort, roughly 80% of patients were male, and the mean age was approximately 60 years, with a range of about 20 to 90. Prior anti-PD-1, anti-PD-L1 or anti-CTLA-4 therapy was permitted, and checkpoint inhibitors had been received by roughly 42% of dose-escalation patients. Partial responses occurred in three dose-escalation patients, of whom one had hepatocellular carcinoma and two had cutaneous melanoma. The point of sequencing TCRbeta in the periphery was to test whether ivuxolimab changed TCR sequence diversity and drove clonal T-cell expansion. The paper describes the monotherapy dose-escalation part (N of about 55 patients) of the phase I trial of ivuxolimab. The paper's findings and limits, for the study overall: The antigen specificity of the clonally expanded peripheral T cells was not determined. Low levels of normalized T-cell clonal expansion were also shown by some nonresponding patients. In partial responders in the 0.1-3.0 mg/kg groups, normalized peripheral clonal expansion was found to be among the lowest, especially among CD8+ T cells. After ivuxolimab, expanded clones were on average more numerous among CD8+ T cells than among CD4+ T cells. At doses from 0.1 to 3.0 mg/kg, clonal expansion was seen in both CD4+ and CD8+ blood T cells between baseline and week 6.

The trial excluded patients who had a history of autoimmune disease or were on systemic immunosuppression. Peripheral blood for TCR sequencing was collected from all dose cohorts at baseline, on cycle 4 day 1, and on cycle 7 day 1. Samples were obtained from an open-label, multicenter, first-in-human phase I dose-escalation trial of ivuxolimab. Adults with locally advanced or metastatic melanoma, renal cell carcinoma, hepatocellular carcinoma or head and neck squamous cell carcinoma were enrolled in the trial. Before TCR sequencing, CD4+ T cells and CD8+ T cells from peripheral blood were sorted into separate populations. V is pruned by 1 base and J by 2 bases, leaving 5 bases of the junction without a gene match. The germline V gene sets CDR1 to SGHTA and CDR2 to FQGNSA. The CDR3 sequence holds 17 residues, the cysteine and phenylalanine included. Solely the CDR3 DNA is kept, with 51 bases framed from the first base.

Genomic DNA was isolated from the sorted cells so that the TCRbeta CDR3 region could be sequenced. The immunoSEQ Assay was used for sequencing of TCRbeta CDR3 regions. TCRdb holds this immuneACCESS table with in-frame rearrangements only. Some clones are missing; in checked studies, unresolved V genes explain under half, and the rest has no known cause. This sample has around 40,000 clones in its table, and more than 80% of those were observed once. The ten largest clonotypes hold about 4.4% of the sample. The chain links TRBV7-2 with TRBJ2-6; 7 bases in the junction line up with TRBD1. This sample comprised CD4+ or CD8+ T cells sorted from blood, obtained in a trial of the OX40 agonist ivuxolimab. This sequence originates from an adult with an advanced solid tumor such as melanoma, head and neck, liver or kidney cancer. The CDR3 amino acid sequence is: CASSLGQGQAGANVLTF. Read as DNA, the sequence is TGTGCCAGCAGCTTAGGACAGGGTCAGGCTGGGGCCAACGTCCTGACTTTC.